These T cell receptor beta chains were read from a single sample in a study of cytotoxic CD8 clonotypes in ibrutinib-treated CLL. Some clones are missing from TCRdb's copy, which holds only in-frame ones; the method was immunoSEQ multiplex PCR. The repertoire consists of 53,000 or so clones, with 50% to 70% occurring once and the leading ten covering roughly a quarter. The sample here was PBMCs, taken at disease progression, from a patient treated with ibrutinib. The receptor source for this set is a human donor with chronic lymphocytic leukemia. CDR3s include the opening cysteine and the closing phenylalanine or tryptophan.

>TRBJ2-1|TRBV7-9
CASSGPSNNEQFF
>TRBJ2-5|TRBV5-1
CASSLLLAGQETQYF
>TRBJ1-1|TRBV29-1
CSFLGPMNTEAFF
>TRBJ1-1|TRBV30
CAWSRQVNTEAFF
>TRBJ1-2|TRBV7-2
CASSRSDRGYGYTF
>TRBJ2-7|TRBV2
CASSALGFYEQYF
>TRBJ2-3|TRBV10-3
CAISPTTDTQYF
>TRBJ2-7|TRBV30
CAWSVLSYLDEQYF
>TRBJ2-5|TRBV2
CARGGDREKETQYF
>TRBJ2-7|TRBV15
CATSATGYEQYF
>TRBJ2-3|TRBV5-8
CASSLEGSTDTQYF
>TRBJ1-2|TRBV25-1
CAAQPSDRVYGYTF
>TRBJ2-7|TRBV27
CASSLQGAGEQYF
>TRBJ2-2|TRBV4-2
CASSQGGGKTASTGELFF
>TRBJ1-5|TRBV6-4
CASSEQGVDQPQHF
>TRBJ2-3|TRBV7-9
CASSFGIDRGRTDTQYF
>TRBJ2-7|TRBV25-1
CASSDRDRAYEQYF
>TRBJ2-6|TRBV30
CAWTGGAGANVLTF
>TRBJ2-3|TRBV15
CATSSRDRGTDTQYF
>TRBJ1-1|TRBV6-5
CASSPGQKNTEAFF
>TRBJ1-6|TRBV4-2
CASSQEAGKTDYNSPLHF
>TRBJ2-3|TRBV27
CASSLEVPSTDTQYF
>TRBJ2-1|TRBV11-3
CASSPGALSYNEQFF
>TRBJ1-3|TRBV29-1
CSVVETSGNTIYF
>TRBJ2-1|TRBV5-1
CASSWDTYNEQFF
>TRBJ2-7|TRBV28
CASSLYIAEQYF
>TRBJ2-7|TRBV15
CATSRPLGPGEQYF
>TRBJ2-2|TRBV18
CASSLRGNTGELFF
>TRBJ2-2|TRBV28
CASMISGVTGELFF
>TRBJ2-5|TRBV4-3
CASSQDSGSDETQYF
>TRBJ2-7|TRBV28
CASSTIGQVPYEQYF
>TRBJ2-7|TRBV9
CASSVGPFSYEQYF
>TRBJ2-3|TRBV9
CASSVSNTDTQYF
>TRBJ1-1|TRBV29-1
CSGTGLLNTEAFF
>TRBJ1-5|TRBV2
CASSEREAGVAQHF